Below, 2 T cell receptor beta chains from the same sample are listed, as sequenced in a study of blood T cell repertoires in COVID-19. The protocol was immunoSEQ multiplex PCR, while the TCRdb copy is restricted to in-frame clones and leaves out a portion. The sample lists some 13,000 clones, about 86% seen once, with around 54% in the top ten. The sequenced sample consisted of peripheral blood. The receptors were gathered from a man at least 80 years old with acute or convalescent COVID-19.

CDR3 sequence: CASSIRGAGETQYF. The CDR3 DNA follows: TGCGCCAGCAGCATCAGGGGTGCCGGGGAGACCCAGTACTTC. The chain employs TRBV5-1 and TRBJ2-5; TRBD1 is a possible D gene (6 bases). This CDR3 region has 14 residues. The germline V and J ends were trimmed by 4 bases and 5 bases, with 15 bases remaining between them. The germline V gene has CDR1 SGHRS and CDR2 YFSETQ.

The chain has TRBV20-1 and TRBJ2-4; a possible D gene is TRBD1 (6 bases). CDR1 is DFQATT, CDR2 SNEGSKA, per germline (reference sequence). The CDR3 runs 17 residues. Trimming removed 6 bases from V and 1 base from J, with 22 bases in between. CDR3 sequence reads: CSASQGTTWLAKNIQYF. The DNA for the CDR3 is TGCAGTGCCAGTCAGGGGACAACCTGGCTGGCCAAAAACATTCAGTACTTC.